Listed below are T cell receptor beta chains from one sample, sequenced in a study of T-cell reconstitution after alpha-beta-depleted transplantation in children. TCRdb processed the PCR reads anew with MiXCR; each CDR3 protein has one entry. The sample holds some 280,000 distinct CDR3 sequences, 9.9% seen once. The sample was PBMCs from the stem cell graft donor, taken from the stem cell graft. These receptors were taken from a human donor who donated a stem cell graft to a child with SCID. Each CDR3 is given with its conserved first and last residue. The D gene is left open where the match is weak. The size of a clone is reported for some rows only, either as once, few or many, or as a class for expanded clones.

J gene	V gene	D gene	clone size	CDR3 DNA	CDR3 protein
TRBJ2-5	TRBV9	.	few	TGTGCCAGCAGCGTAGGCAACCCAGAGACCCAGTACTTC	CASSVGNPETQYF
TRBJ2-3	TRBV10-3	.	.	TGTGCCATCAGTGAAATAGCGGACACAGATACGCAGTATTTT	CAISEIADTDTQYF
TRBJ2-2	TRBV3-1	TRBD1	.	TGTGCCAGCAGCCAAGATCGGACAGGAGGTTCCGGGGAGCTGTTTTTT	CASSQDRTGGSGELFF
TRBJ2-7	TRBV7-8	TRBD1	few	TGTGCCAGCAGCAGGGGACAGTTCTACGAGCAGTACTTC	CASSRGQFYEQYF
TRBJ1-5	TRBV12-3/TRBV12-4	TRBD1	.	TGTGCCAGCAGTTTAAACAGGGGGATTAGTCAGCCCCAGCATTTT	CASSLNRGISQPQHF
TRBJ2-4	TRBV29-1	.	few	TGCAGCGTCGCCGGGACGGGCAAAAACATTCAGTACTTC	CSVAGTGKNIQYF
TRBJ2-2	TRBV9	.	few	TGTGCCAGCAGCGGGGCTGATGGGCGTACGAACACCGGGGAGCTGTTTTTT	CASSGADGRTNTGELFF
TRBJ2-7	TRBV20-1	.	.	TGCAGTGCTAGAGTTGAGCGTGGGGACCCCTACGAGCAGTACTTC	CSARVERGDPYEQYF
TRBJ1-1	TRBV3-1	.	.	TGTGCCAGCAGCCACCTTTTGGGCACTGAAGCTTTCTTT	CASSHLLGTEAFF
TRBJ1-1	TRBV20-1	TRBD1	.	TGCAGTGCTAGAGGGACAGGGGACACTGAAGCTTTCTTT	CSARGTGDTEAFF
TRBJ2-7	TRBV7-6	TRBD1	many	TGTGCCAGCAGCTTAGAGGGACAGAATTCCTACGAGCAGTACTTC	CASSLEGQNSYEQYF
TRBJ2-1	TRBV18	.	.	TGTGCCAGCTCACCACCGCTAGGGGACGGAACCTACAATGAGCAGTTCTTC	CASSPPLGDGTYNEQFF
TRBJ2-2	TRBV5-1	TRBD2	.	TGCGCCAGCAGCTCAGGACTAGCGGGGGATAGCGGGGAGCTGTTTTTT	CASSSGLAGDSGELFF
TRBJ2-1	TRBV20-1	.	.	TGCAGTGCGAGCAGGGACACCTACAATGAGCAGTTCTTC	CSASRDTYNEQFF
TRBJ2-7	TRBV27	TRBD1	few	TGTGCCAGCAGTCCGGGTTGGCAGGGGGCGAAGGAGCAGTACTTC	CASSPGWQGAKEQYF
TRBJ2-1	TRBV12-3/TRBV12-4	TRBD2	.	TGTGCCCGCAGTTTAGGCGGGGGGATCTACAATGAGCAGTTCTTC	CARSLGGGIYNEQFF
TRBJ2-2	TRBV12-3/TRBV12-4	.	few	TGTGCCAGCGAGTTACAGGGAAACACCGGGGAGCTGTTTTTT	CASELQGNTGELFF
TRBJ1-2	TRBV27	.	.	TGTGCCAGCAGACAGGGATTGTATGGCTACACCTTC	CASRQGLYGYTF
TRBJ1-1	TRBV20-1	.	.	TGCAGTGCTAGAGGGCCGGTTGGCACTGAAGCTTTCTTT	CSARGPVGTEAFF
TRBJ2-1	TRBV19	.	.	TGTGCCAGTAGTATAGCAGGCCCTTACAATGAGCAGTTCTTC	CASSIAGPYNEQFF
TRBJ1-6	TRBV6-5	.	many	TGTGCCAGCAGTTACACGGGACTCGCGGCCCTCCACTTT	CASSYTGLAALHF
TRBJ1-2	TRBV29-1	.	many	TGCAGCGTTGACCCGACAGGCGACAGTGCCTATGGCTACACCTTC	CSVDPTGDSAYGYTF
TRBJ2-1	TRBV29-1	.	few	TGCAGCGTTCAGAAAGGGACTCGCGAAGACAATGAGCAGTTCTTC	CSVQKGTREDNEQFF
TRBJ2-7	TRBV24-1	TRBD1	few	TGTGCCACCAGTGACTGCGACAGGGACTCCTACGAGCAGTACTTC	CATSDCDRDSYEQYF
TRBJ2-2	TRBV7-2	.	many	TGTGCCAGCAGCTTAGACGGTTTAAACACCGGGGAGCTGTTTTTT	CASSLDGLNTGELFF
TRBJ2-7	TRBV29-1	.	.	TGCAGCGTTGGTTCCTACGAGCAGTACTTC	CSVGSYEQYF
TRBJ2-7	TRBV7-3	TRBD1	few	TGTGCCAGCAGCTTAACTCCAGGGGGCAACGAGCAGTACTTC	CASSLTPGGNEQYF
TRBJ2-1	TRBV2	.	few	TGTGCCAGCAGAGTTATGGCCCCCCCGTTCTTC	CASRVMAPPFF
TRBJ2-1	TRBV11-2	TRBD1	.	TGTGCCAGCAGCCGATTGACAGGGGGCAACTACAATGAGCAGTTCTTC	CASSRLTGGNYNEQFF
TRBJ2-7	TRBV7-8	.	few	TGTGCCAGCAGCTTAGGCAGAAAAGTTTACGAGCAGTACTTC	CASSLGRKVYEQYF
TRBJ1-2	TRBV5-1	.	few	TGCGCCAGCAAAGGGACCGCCGGCTACACCTTC	CASKGTAGYTF
TRBJ2-7	TRBV4-2	.	few	TGTGCCAGCAGCCAAGAGGTCGGGCCAACCTACGAGCAGTACTTC	CASSQEVGPTYEQYF
TRBJ1-5	TRBV6-1	TRBD1	.	TGTGCCAGCAGTGAGGGACAGGGACAAAATCAGCCCCAGCATTTT	CASSEGQGQNQPQHF
TRBJ2-7	TRBV5-1	.	.	TGCGCCAGCAGCTTGGATACGGGCTACGAGCAGTACTTC	CASSLDTGYEQYF
TRBJ1-4	TRBV25-1	TRBD1	.	TGTGCCAGCAGTGGAATGACAGGGTCGGGGGAAAAACTGTTTTTT	CASSGMTGSGEKLFF
TRBJ1-1	TRBV29-1	TRBD1	many	TGCAGCGTTATCCAGGGGGTAACTGAAGCTTTCTTT	CSVIQGVTEAFF
TRBJ2-5	TRBV20-1	.	.	TGCAGTGCTAGAGATTCAGGCGGGGAAGAGACCCAGTACTTC	CSARDSGGEETQYF
TRBJ2-5	TRBV4-1	.	.	TGCGCCAGCAGCCAAGATCCCCACAGTCAAGAGACCCAGTACTTC	CASSQDPHSQETQYF
TRBJ2-3	TRBV5-1	TRBD2	many	TGCGCCAGTTCAAGCGGACTAGCGGAGAGCACAGATACGCAGTATTTT	CASSSGLAESTDTQYF
TRBJ1-1	TRBV12-3/TRBV12-4	.	many	TGTGCCAGTACGACAGGCATGAACACTGAAGCTTTCTTT	CASTTGMNTEAFF
TRBJ1-1	TRBV16	.	many	TGTGCCAGCAGCAGCGGGGGCGGGACTGAAGCTTTCTTT	CASSSGGGTEAFF
TRBJ2-5	TRBV7-8	.	.	TGTGCCAGCAGCCGCCCGTCCGGAGGCGAGACCCAGTACTTC	CASSRPSGGETQYF
TRBJ2-7	TRBV4-1	.	few	TGCGCCAGCAGCCCGGCAGCCGGAGGTCTGTCCGAGCAGTACTTC	CASSPAAGGLSEQYF
TRBJ2-7	TRBV20-1	.	.	TGCAGTGCTAGAGAATCAAGGTCAAGGTCCCTCGCCCCGTACGAGCAGTACTTC	CSARESRSRSLAPYEQYF